This T cell receptor beta chain was profiled in a study of blood T cell repertoires in COVID-19. As handled by the study authors: The authors estimated nucleated cell counts from reference gene primer amplification. TCRdb keeps only in-frame clones here, not all; method: immunoSEQ multiplex PCR. V and J calls and clone size are given by that table; D and trimming were obtained from the DNA. The sample yields about 260,000 clones, roughly nine tenths seen once. The CDR3 covers 17 residues. Germline CDR1 SGDLS, CDR2 YYNGEE. The J segment lost 8 bases and the V segment lost 0 bases, leaving 6 bases of the junction unmatched. This clone was observed once.

This clonotype was sampled from a man between 18 and 35 years old with active or convalescent COVID-19. The sample consisted of peripheral blood. The V gene is TRBV9, the J gene TRBJ2-1; 15 bases are shared with TRBD2. The CDR3 is CASSVDAGLAGGYEQFF. The CDR3 nucleotides read TGTGCCAGCAGCGTAGATGCGGGACTAGCGGGAGGTTATGAGCAGTTCTTC.